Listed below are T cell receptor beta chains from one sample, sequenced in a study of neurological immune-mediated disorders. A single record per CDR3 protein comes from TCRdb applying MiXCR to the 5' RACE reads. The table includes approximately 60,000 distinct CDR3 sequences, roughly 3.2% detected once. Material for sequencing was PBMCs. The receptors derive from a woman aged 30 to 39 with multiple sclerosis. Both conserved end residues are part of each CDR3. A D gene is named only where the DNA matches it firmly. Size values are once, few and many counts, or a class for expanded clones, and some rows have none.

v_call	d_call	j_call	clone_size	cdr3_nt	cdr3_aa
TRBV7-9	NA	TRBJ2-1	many	TGTGCCAGCAGCCGGCGGGACCCGGGGAATGAGCAGTTCTTC	CASSRRDPGNEQFF
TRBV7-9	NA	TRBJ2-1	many	TGTGCCAGCAGCCCAACCTGGAGTGAGCAGTTCTTC	CASSPTWSEQFF
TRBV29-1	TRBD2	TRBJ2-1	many	TGCAGCGTTGTGACTAGCGGGAGAGGCAATGAGCAGTTCTTC	CSVVTSGRGNEQFF
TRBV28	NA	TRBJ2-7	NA	TGTGCCAGCAGTCCCCGCCGTCCAACGAGGAAAGAGCAGTACTTC	CASSPRRPTRKEQYF
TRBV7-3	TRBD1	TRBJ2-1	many	TGTGCCAGCAGCTCAACTACCGGACAGGGGAAGCAGTTCTTC	CASSSTTGQGKQFF
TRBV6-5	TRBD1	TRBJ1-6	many	TGTGCCAGCAGTGGGACAGGGGCAAATTCACCCCTCCACTTT	CASSGTGANSPLHF
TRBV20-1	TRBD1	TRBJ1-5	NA	TGCAGTGCTTTACAGGGGGACAATCAGCCCCAGCATTTT	CSALQGDNQPQHF
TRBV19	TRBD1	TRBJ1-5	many	TGTGCCAGTAGTATCTGGACAGGGGCTCTCAATCAGCCCCAGCATTTT	CASSIWTGALNQPQHF
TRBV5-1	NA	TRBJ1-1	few	TGCGCCAGCAGCCGGGAAAGCCACACTGAAGCTTTCTTT	CASSRESHTEAFF
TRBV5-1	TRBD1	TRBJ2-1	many	TGCGCCAGCAGCTCCGGGACAGGGAGGAATGAGCAGTTCTTC	CASSSGTGRNEQFF
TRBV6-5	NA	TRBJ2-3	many	TGTGCCAGCAGTTTAAACAGGGAGGTGAGGACAGATACGCAGTATTTT	CASSLNREVRTDTQYF
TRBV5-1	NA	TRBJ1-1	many	TGCGCCAGCAGCTTAGGGGGAGGGACTGAAGCTTTCTTT	CASSLGGGTEAFF
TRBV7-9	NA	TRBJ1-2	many	TGTGCCAGCAGCTCCCTCTCCTACTATGGCTACACCTTC	CASSSLSYYGYTF
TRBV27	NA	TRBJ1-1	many	TGTGCCAGCAGTTTATCTTTGTCGGGGAACACTGAAGCTTTCTTT	CASSLSLSGNTEAFF
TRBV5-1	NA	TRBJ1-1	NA	TGCGCCAGCAGACGGGGGGAAAGGGCCGGGGAGGCTTTCTTT	CASRRGERAGEAFF
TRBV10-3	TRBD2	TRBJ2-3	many	TGTGCCATCAGAAGACTAGCGGGAGTCACAGATACGCAGTATTTT	CAIRRLAGVTDTQYF
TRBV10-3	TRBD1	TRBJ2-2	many	TGTGCCATCAGGGGGACAGGGGGATACACCGGGGAGCTGTTTTTT	CAIRGTGGYTGELFF
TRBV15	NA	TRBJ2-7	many	TGTGCCACCAGCATCGGGACCTACGAGCAGTACTTC	CATSIGTYEQYF
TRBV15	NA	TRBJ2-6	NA	TGTGCCACCAGCAGAGATAGGGGATCGGGGGCCAAAGTCCTGACTTTC	CATSRDRGSGAKVLTF
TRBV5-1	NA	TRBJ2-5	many	TGCGCCAGCCGCGGGGGCGGGGAGACCCAGTACTTC	CASRGGGETQYF
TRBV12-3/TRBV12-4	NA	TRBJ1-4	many	TGTGCCAGCAGTTTCTCTCCCAGCGGGGAAAAACTGTTTTTT	CASSFSPSGEKLFF
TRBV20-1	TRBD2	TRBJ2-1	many	TGCAGTGCTAGCTCGACTAGCTTTGAGCAGTTCTTC	CSASSTSFEQFF
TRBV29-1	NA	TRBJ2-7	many	TGCAGCGTTGAAGGGGGCTACGAGCAGTACTTC	CSVEGGYEQYF
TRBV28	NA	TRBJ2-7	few	TGTGCCAGCAGCAAGGGCTTCTCCTACGAGCAGTACTTC	CASSKGFSYEQYF
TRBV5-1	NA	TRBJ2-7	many	TGCGCCAGCAGCCCGCGGATAGAGGGCGGCGAGCAGTACTTC	CASSPRIEGGEQYF
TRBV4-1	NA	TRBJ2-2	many	TGCGCCAGCAGCCAAGTCGCAGGGTCCGGGGAGCTGTTTTTT	CASSQVAGSGELFF
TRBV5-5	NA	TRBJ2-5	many	TGTGCCAGCAGCTTGGCCATGCAAGAGACCCAGTACTTC	CASSLAMQETQYF
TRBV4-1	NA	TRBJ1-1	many	TGCGCCAGCAGCCAAGCGGGGATGAACACTGAAGCTTTCTTT	CASSQAGMNTEAFF